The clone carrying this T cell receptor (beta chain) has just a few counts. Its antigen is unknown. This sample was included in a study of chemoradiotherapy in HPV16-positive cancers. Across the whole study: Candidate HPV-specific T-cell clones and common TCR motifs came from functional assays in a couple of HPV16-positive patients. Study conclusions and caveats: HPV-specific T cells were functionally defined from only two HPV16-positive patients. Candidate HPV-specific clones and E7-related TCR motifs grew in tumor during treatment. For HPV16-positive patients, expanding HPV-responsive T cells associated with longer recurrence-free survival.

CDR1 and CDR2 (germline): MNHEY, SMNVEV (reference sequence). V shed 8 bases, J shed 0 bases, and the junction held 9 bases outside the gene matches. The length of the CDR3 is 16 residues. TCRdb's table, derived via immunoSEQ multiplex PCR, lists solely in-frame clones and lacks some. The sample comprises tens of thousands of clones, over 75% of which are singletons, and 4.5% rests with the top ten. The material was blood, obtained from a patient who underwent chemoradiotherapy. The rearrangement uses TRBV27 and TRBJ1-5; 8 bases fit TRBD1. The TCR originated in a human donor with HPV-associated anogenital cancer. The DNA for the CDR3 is TGTGCCAGCCGGAAGGGGGGACAGGATAGCAATCAGCCCCAGCATTTT. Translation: CASRKGGQDSNQPQHF.